This T cell receptor beta chain was identified during a study of regulatory T cells in long-lasting Graves disease. Background on the study: Graves' patients (newly diagnosed) had been on antithyroid drugs under 3 months. Study-wide results and limits: Favored gene segments in persistent disease were TRBV28, TRBJ1-2 and TRBJ2-5.

Time point in this sample: newly diagnosed GD, antithyroid drugs for less than 3 months. Extracted PBMC RNA gave rise to the TCR library. This clonotype has only a few counts. What it recognizes is unknown. Library construction for TCR beta used iRepertoire HTBI primers and Arm-PCR of CDR3 regions. TCRdb recomputed calls from the multiplex PCR reads with MiXCR, one row per CDR3 protein. Here the sample spans about 560,000 distinct CDR3 sequences, around 15% being singletons. V dropped 6 bases and J dropped 3 bases, with 17 bases sitting between them. The CDR3 extends over 15 amino acids. Germline V gene data show CDR1 as SQVTM and CDR2 as ANQGSEA. These data were likewise used in another study, on T cells in Graves' hyperthyroidism and ophthalmopathy.

The sequencing used peripheral blood mononuclear cells (PBMCs), collected at new diagnosis, from a patient treated with antithyroid drugs. The sequence was collected from a man younger than 35 with Graves disease. J is TRBJ1-4 and V is TRBV29-1; D is undetermined. CDR3 DNA: TGCAGCGTCCCCTTTTTCGGGCCATCTAATGAAAAACTGTTTTTT. Translating it yields CSVPFFGPSNEKLFF.